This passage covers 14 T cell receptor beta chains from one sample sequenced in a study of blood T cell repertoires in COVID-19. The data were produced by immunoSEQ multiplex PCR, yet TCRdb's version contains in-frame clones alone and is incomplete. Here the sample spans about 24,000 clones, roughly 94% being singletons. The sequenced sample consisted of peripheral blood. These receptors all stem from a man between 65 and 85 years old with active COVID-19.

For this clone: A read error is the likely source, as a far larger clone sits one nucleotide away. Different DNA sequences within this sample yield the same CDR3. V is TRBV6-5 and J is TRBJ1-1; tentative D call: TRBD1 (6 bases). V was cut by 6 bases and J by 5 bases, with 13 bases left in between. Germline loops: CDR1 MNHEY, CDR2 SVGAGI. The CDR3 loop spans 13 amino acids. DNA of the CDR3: TGTGCCAGCAGGCTACAGGGTACTACTGAAGCTTTCTTT. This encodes CASRLQGTTEAFF.

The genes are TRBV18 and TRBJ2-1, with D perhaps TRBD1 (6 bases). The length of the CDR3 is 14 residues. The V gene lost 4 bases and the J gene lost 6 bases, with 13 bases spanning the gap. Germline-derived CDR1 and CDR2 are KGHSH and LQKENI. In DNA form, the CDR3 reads TGTGCCAGCTCACGTAACAGGGAAAGCAATGAGCAGTTCTTC. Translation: CASSRNRESNEQFF.

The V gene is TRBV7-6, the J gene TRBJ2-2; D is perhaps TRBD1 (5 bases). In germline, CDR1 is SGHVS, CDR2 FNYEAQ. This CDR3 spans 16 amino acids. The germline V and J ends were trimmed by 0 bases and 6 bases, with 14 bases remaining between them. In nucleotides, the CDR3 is TGTGCCAGCAGCTTAGCGGCAGGGTCGGTTTCCGGGGAGCTGTTTTTT. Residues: CASSLAAGSVSGELFF.

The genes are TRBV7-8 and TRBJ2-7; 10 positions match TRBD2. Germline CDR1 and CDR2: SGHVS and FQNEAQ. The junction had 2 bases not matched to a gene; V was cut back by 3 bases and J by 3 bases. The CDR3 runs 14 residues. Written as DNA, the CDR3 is TGTGCCAGCAGCTTCCAGCGGGAGGGCTACGAGCAGTACTTC. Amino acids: CASSFQREGYEQYF.

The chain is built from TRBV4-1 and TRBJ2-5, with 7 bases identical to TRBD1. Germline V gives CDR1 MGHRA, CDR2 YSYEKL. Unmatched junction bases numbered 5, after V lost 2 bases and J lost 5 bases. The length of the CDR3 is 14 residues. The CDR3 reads CASSQTTGSETQYF. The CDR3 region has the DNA TGCGCCAGCAGCCAAACGACAGGGTCGGAGACCCAGTACTTC.

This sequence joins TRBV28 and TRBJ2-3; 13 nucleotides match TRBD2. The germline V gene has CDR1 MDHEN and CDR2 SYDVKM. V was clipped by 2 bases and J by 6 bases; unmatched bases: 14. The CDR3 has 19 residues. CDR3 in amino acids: CASSLELAGGPGNVDTQYF. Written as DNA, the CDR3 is TGTGCCAGCAGTTTAGAACTAGCGGGAGGGCCGGGGAACGTGGATACGCAGTATTTT.

The CDR3 sequence: CASSLRVSTDTQYF. In DNA, the CDR3 is TGTGCCAGCAGTTTACGAGTTAGCACAGATACGCAGTATTTT. This chain links TRBV27 with TRBJ2-3; D not certain. This CDR3 comprises 14 residues. Germline V gene data show CDR1 as MNHEY and CDR2 as SMNVEV (reference sequence). Trimming cost V 2 bases and J 0 bases, with 6 bases left between them.

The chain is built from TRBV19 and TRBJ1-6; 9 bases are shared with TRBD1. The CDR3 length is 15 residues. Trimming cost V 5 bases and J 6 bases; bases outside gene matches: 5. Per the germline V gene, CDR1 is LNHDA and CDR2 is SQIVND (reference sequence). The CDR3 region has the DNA TGTGCCAGTAGTGTGGACAGGGGATCTAATTCACCCCTCCACTTT. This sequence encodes CASSVDRGSNSPLHF.

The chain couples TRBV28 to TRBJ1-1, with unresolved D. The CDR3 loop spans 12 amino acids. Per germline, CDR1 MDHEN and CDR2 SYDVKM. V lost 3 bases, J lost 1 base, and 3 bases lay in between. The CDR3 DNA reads TGTGCCAGCAGTTTCGGGAACACTGAAGCTTTCTTT. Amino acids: CASSFGNTEAFF.

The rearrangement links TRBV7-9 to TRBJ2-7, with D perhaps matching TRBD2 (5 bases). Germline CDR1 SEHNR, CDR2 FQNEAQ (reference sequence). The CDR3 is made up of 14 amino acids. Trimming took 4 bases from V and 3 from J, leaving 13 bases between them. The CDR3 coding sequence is TGTGCCAGCAGCTCCTGGGCCGGGGACTACGAGCAGTACTTC. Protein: CASSSWAGDYEQYF.

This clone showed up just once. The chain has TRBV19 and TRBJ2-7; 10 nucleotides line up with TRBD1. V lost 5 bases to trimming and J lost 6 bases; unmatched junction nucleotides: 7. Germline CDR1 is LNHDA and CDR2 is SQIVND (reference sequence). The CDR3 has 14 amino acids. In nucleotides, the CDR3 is TGTGCCAGTAGTGGGGACAGGGGAGTCGGCGAGCAGTACTTC. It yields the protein CASSGDRGVGEQYF.

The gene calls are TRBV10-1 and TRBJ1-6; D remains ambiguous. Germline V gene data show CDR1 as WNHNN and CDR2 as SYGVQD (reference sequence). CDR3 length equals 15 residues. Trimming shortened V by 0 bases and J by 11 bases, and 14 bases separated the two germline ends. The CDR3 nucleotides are TGCGCCAGCAGTGAGTCGGTGGAGGGAAGACCACCCCTCCACTTT. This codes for CASSESVEGRPPLHF.

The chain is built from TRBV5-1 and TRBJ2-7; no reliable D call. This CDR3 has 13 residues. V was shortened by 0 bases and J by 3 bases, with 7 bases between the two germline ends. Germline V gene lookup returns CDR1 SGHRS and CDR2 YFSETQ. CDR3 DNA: TGCGCCAGCAGCTTGGCTGGCAGCTACGAGCAGTACTTC. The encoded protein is CASSLAGSYEQYF.

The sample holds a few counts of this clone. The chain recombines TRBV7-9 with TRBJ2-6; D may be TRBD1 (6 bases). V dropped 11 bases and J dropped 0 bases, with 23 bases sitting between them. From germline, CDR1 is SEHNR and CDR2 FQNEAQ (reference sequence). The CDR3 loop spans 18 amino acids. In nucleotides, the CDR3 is TGTGCCCATGCCTTCCCGAGACAGGTTATCTCTGGGGCCAACGTCCTGACTTTC. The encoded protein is CAHAFPRQVISGANVLTF. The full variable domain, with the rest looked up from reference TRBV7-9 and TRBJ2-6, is DTGVSQNPRHKITKRGQNVTFRCDPISEHNRLYWYRQTLGQGPEFLTYFQNEAQLEKSRLLSDRFSAERPKGSFSTLEIQRTEQGDSAMYLCAHAFPRQVISGANVLTFGAGSRLTVL.